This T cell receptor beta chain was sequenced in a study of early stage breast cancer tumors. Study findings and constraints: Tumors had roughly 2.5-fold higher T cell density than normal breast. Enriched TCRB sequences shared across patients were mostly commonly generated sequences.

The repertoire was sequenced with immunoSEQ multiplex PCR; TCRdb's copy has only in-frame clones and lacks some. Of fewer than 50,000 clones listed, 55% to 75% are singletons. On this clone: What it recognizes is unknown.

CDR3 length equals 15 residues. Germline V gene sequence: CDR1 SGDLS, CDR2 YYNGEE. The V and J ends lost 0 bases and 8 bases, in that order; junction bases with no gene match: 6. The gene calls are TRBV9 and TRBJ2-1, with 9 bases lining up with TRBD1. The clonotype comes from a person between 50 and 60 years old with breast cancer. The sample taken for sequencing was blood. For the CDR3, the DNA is TGTGCCAGCAGCGTAGTCGGGACAGGGTTGGATGAGCAGTTCTTC. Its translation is CASSVVGTGLDEQFF.